Here is one T cell receptor beta chain with its context. These data originate in a study of blood T cell repertoires in COVID-19. Study at large: The origin of the acute and convalescent COVID-19 samples was the United States, Italy and Spain. Sources were T cells, B-cell-depleted T cells, or PBMCs; the material itself was cDNA or gDNA.

Seattle patients were enrolled during active infection and followed longitudinally. The V and J ends lost 0 bases and 4 bases respectively, with 15 bases between them. The CDR3 is 16 residues long. Germline-derived CDR1 and CDR2 are MNHEY and SMNVEV (reference sequence). TCRdb keeps only in-frame clones here, not all; method: immunoSEQ multiplex PCR. The sample lists about 270,000 clones; 70% to 90% were seen once. This TCR was recovered from a woman in her 70s with COVID-19, enrolled during active disease. V gene TRBV27 combines with J gene TRBJ1-1, with a weak D call TRBD1 (5 bases). The sequenced sample consisted of peripheral blood. The CDR3: CASSLSAGGFRTEAFF. DNA of the CDR3: TGTGCCAGCAGTTTATCCGCCGGGGGATTTCGCACTGAAGCTTTCTTT.